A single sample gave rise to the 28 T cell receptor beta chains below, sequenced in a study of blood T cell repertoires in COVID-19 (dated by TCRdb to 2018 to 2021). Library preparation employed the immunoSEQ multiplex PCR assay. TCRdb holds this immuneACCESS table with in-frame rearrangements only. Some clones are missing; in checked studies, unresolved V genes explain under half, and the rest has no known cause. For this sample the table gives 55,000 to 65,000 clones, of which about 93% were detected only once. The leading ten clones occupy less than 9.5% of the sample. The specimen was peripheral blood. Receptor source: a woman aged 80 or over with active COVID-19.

The CDR3 spells CASSDFIHGVRTGELFF. The CDR3 region has the DNA TGTGCCAGCAGTGACTTTATCCATGGAGTTCGCACCGGGGAGCTGTTTTTT. This chain uses TRBV6-4 with TRBJ2-2; no clear D gene. Looked up from germline, CDR1 is MRHNA and CDR2 is SNTAGT. The V gene lost 1 base and the J gene lost 4 bases, with 16 bases spanning the gap. The CDR3 consists of 17 residues.

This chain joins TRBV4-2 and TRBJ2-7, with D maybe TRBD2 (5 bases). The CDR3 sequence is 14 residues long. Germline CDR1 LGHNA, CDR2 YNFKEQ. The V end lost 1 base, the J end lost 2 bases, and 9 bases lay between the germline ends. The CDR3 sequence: CASSQGRYPYEQYF. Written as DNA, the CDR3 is TGTGCCAGCAGCCAAGGGAGGTATCCCTACGAGCAGTACTTC.

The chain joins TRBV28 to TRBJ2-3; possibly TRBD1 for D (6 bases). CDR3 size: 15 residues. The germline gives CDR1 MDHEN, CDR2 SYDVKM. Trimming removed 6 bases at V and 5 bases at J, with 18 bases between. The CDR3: CASSPGAQGQDTQYF. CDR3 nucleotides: TGTGCCAGCAGCCCTGGGGCACAGGGCCAAGATACGCAGTATTTT.

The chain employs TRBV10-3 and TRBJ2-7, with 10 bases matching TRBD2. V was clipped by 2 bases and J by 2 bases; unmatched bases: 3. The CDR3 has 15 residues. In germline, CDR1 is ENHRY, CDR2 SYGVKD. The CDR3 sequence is CAISEGLAETYEQYV. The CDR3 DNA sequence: TGTGCCATCAGTGAGGGACTAGCGGAAACCTACGAGCAGTACGTC.

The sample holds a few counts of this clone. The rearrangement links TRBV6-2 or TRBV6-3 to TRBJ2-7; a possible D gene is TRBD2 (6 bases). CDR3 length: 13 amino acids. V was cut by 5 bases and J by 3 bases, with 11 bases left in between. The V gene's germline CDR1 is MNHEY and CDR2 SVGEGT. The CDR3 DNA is TGTGCCAGCAGTAAGACTAGTTTCTACGAGCAGTACTTC. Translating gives CASSKTSFYEQYF.

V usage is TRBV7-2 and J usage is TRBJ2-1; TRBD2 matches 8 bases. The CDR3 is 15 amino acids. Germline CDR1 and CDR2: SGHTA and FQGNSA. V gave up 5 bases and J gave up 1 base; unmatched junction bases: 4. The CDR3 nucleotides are TGTGCCAGCAGCCCGAAGCGGGAGTCCTACAATGAGCAGTTCTTC. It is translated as CASSPKRESYNEQFF.

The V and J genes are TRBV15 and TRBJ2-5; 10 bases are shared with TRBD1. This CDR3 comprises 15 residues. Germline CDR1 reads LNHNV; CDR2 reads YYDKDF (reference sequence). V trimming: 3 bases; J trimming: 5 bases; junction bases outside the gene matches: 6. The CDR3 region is CATSSPTGGFETQYF. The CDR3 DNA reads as TGTGCCACCAGCAGCCCGACAGGGGGCTTCGAGACCCAGTACTTC.

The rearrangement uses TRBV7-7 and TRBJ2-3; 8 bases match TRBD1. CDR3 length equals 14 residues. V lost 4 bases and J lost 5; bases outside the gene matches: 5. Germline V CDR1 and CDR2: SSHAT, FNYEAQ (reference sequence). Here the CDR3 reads CASSSGQGGDTQYF. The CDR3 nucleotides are TGTGCCAGCAGCTCCGGACAGGGTGGAGATACGCAGTATTTT.

CDR3: CASSAPGNFPYEQYF. CDR3 DNA sequence: TGTGCCAGCAGTGCACCGGGAAACTTCCCCTACGAGCAGTACTTC. The chain uses TRBV28 and TRBJ2-7; a weak D match, TRBD2 (5 bases). Deletions cut 5 bases from V and 2 bases from J, with 16 bases between. The CDR3 loop spans 15 amino acids. The germline V gene encodes CDR1 MDHEN and CDR2 SYDVKM.

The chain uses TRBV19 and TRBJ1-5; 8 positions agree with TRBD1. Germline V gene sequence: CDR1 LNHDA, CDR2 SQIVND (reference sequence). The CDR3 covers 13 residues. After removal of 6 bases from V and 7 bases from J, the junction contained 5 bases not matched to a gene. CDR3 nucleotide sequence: TGTGCCAGTAGGACAGGGGTAGAACAGCCCCAGCATTTT. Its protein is CASRTGVEQPQHF.

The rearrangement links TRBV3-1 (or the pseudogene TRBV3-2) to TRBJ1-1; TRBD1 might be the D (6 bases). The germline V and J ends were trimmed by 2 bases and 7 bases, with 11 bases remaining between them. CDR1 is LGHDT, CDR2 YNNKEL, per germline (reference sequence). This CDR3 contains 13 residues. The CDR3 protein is CASSQRGAGEAFF. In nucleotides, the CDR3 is TGTGCCAGCAGCCAACGGGGGGCCGGTGAAGCTTTCTTT.

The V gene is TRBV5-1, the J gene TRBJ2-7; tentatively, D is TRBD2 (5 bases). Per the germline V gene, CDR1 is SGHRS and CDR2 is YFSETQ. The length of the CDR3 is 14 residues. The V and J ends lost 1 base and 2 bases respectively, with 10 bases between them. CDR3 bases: TGCGCCAGCAGCTTGAACGGGAACGCCTACGAGCAGTACGTC. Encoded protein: CASSLNGNAYEQYV.

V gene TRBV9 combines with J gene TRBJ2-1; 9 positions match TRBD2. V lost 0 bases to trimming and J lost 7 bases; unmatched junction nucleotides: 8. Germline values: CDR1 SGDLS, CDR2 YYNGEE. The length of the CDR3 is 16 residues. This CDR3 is CASSVVGGRAGNEQFF. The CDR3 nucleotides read TGTGCCAGCAGCGTAGTTGGCGGGAGGGCCGGTAATGAGCAGTTCTTC.

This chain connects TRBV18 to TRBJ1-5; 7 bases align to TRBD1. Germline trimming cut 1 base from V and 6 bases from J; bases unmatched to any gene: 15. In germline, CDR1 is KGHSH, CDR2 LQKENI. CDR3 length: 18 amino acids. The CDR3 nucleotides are TGTGCCAGCTCACCACGCAGTTCAGGGGGTAGGGGAGGTCAGCCCCAGCATTTT. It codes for CASSPRSSGGRGGQPQHF.

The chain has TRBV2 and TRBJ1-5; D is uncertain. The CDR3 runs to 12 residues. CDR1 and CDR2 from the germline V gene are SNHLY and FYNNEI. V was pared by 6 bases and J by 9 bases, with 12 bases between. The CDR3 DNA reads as TGTGCCAGCAGCCACCCCGGGAGGCCCCAGCATTTT. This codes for CASSHPGRPQHF. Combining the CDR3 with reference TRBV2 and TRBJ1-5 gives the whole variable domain EPEVTQTPSHQVTQMGQEVILRCVPISNHLYFYWYRQILGQKVEFLVSFYNNEISEKSEIFDDQFSVERPDGSNFTLKIRSTKLEDSAMYFCASSHPGRPQHFGDGTRLSIL.

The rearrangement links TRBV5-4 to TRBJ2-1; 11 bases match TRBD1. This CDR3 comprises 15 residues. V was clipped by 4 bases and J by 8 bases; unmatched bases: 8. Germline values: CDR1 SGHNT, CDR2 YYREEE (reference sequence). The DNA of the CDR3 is TGTGCCAGCAGCCTAGGACAGGGGGCGGGGGATGAGCAGTTCTTC. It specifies CASSLGQGAGDEQFF.

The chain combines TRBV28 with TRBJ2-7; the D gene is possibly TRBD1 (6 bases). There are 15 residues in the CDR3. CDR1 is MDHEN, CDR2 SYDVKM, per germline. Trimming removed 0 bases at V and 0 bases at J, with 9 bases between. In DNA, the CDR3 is TGTGCCAGCAGTTTATGGCAGGGGCACTCCTACGAGCAGTACTTC. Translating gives CASSLWQGHSYEQYF. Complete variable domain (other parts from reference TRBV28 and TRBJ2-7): DVKVTQSSRYLVKRTGEKVFLECVQDMDHENMFWYRQDPGLGLRLIYFSYDVKMKEKGDIPEGYSVSREKKERFSLILESASTNQTSMYLCASSLWQGHSYEQYFGPGTRLTVT.

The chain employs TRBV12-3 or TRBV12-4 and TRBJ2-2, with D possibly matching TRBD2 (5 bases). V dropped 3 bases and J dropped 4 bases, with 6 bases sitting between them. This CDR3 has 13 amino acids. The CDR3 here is CASSFAGTGELFF. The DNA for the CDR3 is TGTGCCAGCAGTTTTGCGGGCACCGGGGAGCTGTTTTTT.

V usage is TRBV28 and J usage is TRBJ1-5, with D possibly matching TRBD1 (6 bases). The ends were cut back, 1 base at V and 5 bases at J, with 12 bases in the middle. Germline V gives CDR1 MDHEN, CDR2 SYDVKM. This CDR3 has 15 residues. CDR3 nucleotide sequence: TGTGCCAGCAGTTTATCCCCATGGGGGCATCAGCCCCAGCATTTT. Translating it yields CASSLSPWGHQPQHF.

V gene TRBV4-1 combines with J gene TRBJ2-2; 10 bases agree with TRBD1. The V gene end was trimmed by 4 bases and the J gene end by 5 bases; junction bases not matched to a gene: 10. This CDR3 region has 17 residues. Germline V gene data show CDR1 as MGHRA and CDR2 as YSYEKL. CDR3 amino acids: CASSLRAWTGGTGELFF. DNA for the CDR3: TGCGCCAGCAGCCTCCGCGCCTGGACAGGGGGAACCGGGGAGCTGTTTTTT.

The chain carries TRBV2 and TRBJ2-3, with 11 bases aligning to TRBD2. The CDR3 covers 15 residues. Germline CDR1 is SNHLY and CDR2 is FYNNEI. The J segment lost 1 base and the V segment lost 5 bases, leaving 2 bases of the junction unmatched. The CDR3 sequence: CASSLTSGGTDTQYF. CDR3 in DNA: TGTGCCAGCAGTTTGACTAGCGGGGGCACAGATACGCAGTATTTT.

The CDR3 DNA is TGTGCCAGCAGTATAACTAGCGGGGGTCAAGAGACCCAGTACTTC. This codes for CASSITSGGQETQYF. The V and J genes are TRBV25-1 and TRBJ2-5; TRBD2 matches at 11 bases. CDR1 is MGHDK, CDR2 SYGVNS, per germline. This CDR3 comprises 15 residues. Germline trimming cut 5 bases from V and 2 bases from J; bases unmatched to any gene: 4.

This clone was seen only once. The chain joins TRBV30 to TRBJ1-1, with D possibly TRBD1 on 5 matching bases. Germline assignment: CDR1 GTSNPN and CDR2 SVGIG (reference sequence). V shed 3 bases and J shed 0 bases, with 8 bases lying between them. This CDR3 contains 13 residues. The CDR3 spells CAWRDNMNTEAFF. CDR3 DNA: TGTGCCTGGAGGGACAACATGAACACTGAAGCTTTCTTT.

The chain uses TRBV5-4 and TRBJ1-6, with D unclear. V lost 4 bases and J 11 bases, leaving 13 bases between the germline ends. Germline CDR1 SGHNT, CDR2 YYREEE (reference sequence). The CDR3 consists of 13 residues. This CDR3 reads CASSPAAGTPLHF. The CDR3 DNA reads TGTGCCAGCAGCCCGGCGGCCGGGACACCCCTCCACTTT.

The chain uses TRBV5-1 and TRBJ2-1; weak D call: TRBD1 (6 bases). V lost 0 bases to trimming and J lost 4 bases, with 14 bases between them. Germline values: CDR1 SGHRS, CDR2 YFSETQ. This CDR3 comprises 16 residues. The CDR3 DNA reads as TGCGCCAGCAGCTTGGATGCGGCAGGGGCTTACAATGAGCAGTTCTTC. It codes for CASSLDAAGAYNEQFF.

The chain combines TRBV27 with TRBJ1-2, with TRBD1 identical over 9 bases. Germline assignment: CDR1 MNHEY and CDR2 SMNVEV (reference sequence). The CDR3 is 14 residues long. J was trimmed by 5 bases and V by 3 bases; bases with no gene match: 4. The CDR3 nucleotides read TGTGCCAGCAGTTTGGGGACAGGGTGGTATGGCTACACCTTC. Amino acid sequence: CASSLGTGWYGYTF.

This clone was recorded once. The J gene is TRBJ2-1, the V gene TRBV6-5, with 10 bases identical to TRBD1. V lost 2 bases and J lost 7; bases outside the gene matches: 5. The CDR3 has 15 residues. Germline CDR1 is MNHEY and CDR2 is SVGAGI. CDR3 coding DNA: TGTGCCAGCAGTTACCAGGGACAGGGGATAAATGAGCAGTTCTTC. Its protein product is CASSYQGQGINEQFF.

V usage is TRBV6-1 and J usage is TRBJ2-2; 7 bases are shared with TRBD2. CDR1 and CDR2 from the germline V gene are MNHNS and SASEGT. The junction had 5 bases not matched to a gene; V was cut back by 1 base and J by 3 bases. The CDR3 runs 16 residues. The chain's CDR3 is CASSEVAGDDTGELFF. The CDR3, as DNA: TGTGCCAGCAGTGAAGTTGCGGGAGACGACACCGGGGAGCTGTTTTTT.